This T cell receptor (beta chain) was sequenced during a study of CD8 T cells in Susac syndrome. Per germline, CDR1 LNHDA and CDR2 SQIVND (reference sequence). This CDR3 spans 15 amino acids. V lost 5 bases to trimming and J lost 1 base, with 15 bases between them. Random hexamers were used to reverse transcribe 0.5 to 1 ug of RNA. An immunoSEQ multiplex PCR generated amplified TCR beta CDR3 products spanning 54 Vbeta and 13 Jbeta. TCRdb used MiXCR to reprocess the immunoSEQ multiplex PCR reads, holding one entry per CDR3 protein. Of around 200,000 distinct CDR3 sequences detected, nearly 97% appear once; the ten largest clones hold approximately 0.09%.

The specimen sequenced was CD4+ T cells from PBMCs. This receptor was obtained from a human donor with multiple sclerosis. The genes are TRBV19 and TRBJ2-7, with a possible D match to TRBD2 (7 bases). The CDR3 DNA sequence: TGTGCCAGTAGTCCTCCGGGGGGCGTTTCCTACGAGCAGTACTTC. This translates into CASSPPGGVSYEQYF.